Below, 26 T cell receptor beta chains from the same sample are listed, as sequenced in a study of intratumoral heterogeneity in liver cancer. Generated by immunoSEQ multiplex PCR, the TCRdb table keeps only in-frame clones and is missing some. The sample includes just over 20,000 clones, approximately 70% of them seen just once. Sequencing used tumor-adjacent normal tissue, obtained before any cancer treatment. These TCRs come from a woman in her 70s with hepatocellular carcinoma.

The chain has TRBV3-1 (or the pseudogene TRBV3-2) and TRBJ1-1, with a possible D match to TRBD1 (5 bases). V lost 1 base to trimming and J lost 12 bases, with 12 bases between them. The CDR3 is made up of 12 amino acids. Germline V CDR1 and CDR2: LGHDT, YNNKEL (reference sequence). The CDR3 spells CASSQATWGTFF. CDR3 in DNA: TGTGCCAGCAGCCAAGCGACGTGGGGGACTTTCTTT.

The count of this clone is one. V and J are TRBV3-1 (or the pseudogene TRBV3-2) and TRBJ2-7, with a possible D match to TRBD2 (7 bases). Trimming pared 5 bases from V and 3 bases from J, leaving 17 bases between. Germline V CDR1 and CDR2: LGHDT, YNNKEL (reference sequence). This CDR3 has 15 residues. DNA for the CDR3: TGTGCCAGCAGCAGGGGGAGGGAGTCTAACTACGAGCAGTACTTC. This gives the protein CASSRGRESNYEQYF.

The table lists this clone with a few counts. The V and J genes are TRBV5-1 and TRBJ2-3; 13 bases align to TRBD2. This CDR3 comprises 17 residues. Trimming took 0 bases from V and 4 from J; bases not matched to a gene: 5. The germline gives CDR1 SGHRS, CDR2 YFSETQ. CDR3 coding DNA: TGCGCCAGCAGCTTGGCACCGGGACTAGCGGGACCAGATACGCAGTATTTT. Protein product: CASSLAPGLAGPDTQYF.

The V gene is TRBV10-1, the J gene TRBJ1-3; 8 bases are a match to TRBD1. The germline V gene encodes CDR1 WNHNN and CDR2 SYGVQD (reference sequence). This CDR3 has 13 amino acids. In DNA, the CDR3 is TGCGCTGAAAAGGGACAGGAGGGAAACACCATATATTTT. Protein: CAEKGQEGNTIYF.

The chain joins TRBV10-2 to TRBJ1-5; D uncertain. The CDR3 totals 14 residues. V was pared by 7 bases and J by 0 bases, with 10 bases between. Germline lookup yields CDR1 WSHSY and CDR2 SAAADI. CDR3 region: CASTGSNSNQPQHF. CDR3 coding DNA: TGCGCCAGCACGGGGTCCAATAGCAATCAGCCCCAGCATTTT.

The rearrangement links TRBV28 to TRBJ2-7, with D possibly being TRBD1 (6 bases). V lost 2 bases, J lost 2 bases, and 13 bases lay in between. This CDR3 has 15 amino acids. Germline CDR1 reads MDHEN; CDR2 reads SYDVKM. The CDR3 nucleotides are TGTGCCAGCAGTTTAGGGCAGGGGACCACCTACGAGCAGTACTTC. Its protein product is CASSLGQGTTYEQYF.

V usage is TRBV29-1 and J usage is TRBJ2-2, with TRBD1 as a possible D gene (6 bases). The V end was cut by 6 bases, the J end by 3 bases, with 11 bases between. Per germline, CDR1 SQVTM and CDR2 ANQGSEA. The CDR3 loop spans 13 amino acids. CDR3: CSVATGYTGELFF. The CDR3 DNA reads TGCAGCGTCGCGACAGGTTACACCGGGGAGCTGTTTTTT.

V gene TRBV3-1 (or the pseudogene TRBV3-2) combines with J gene TRBJ2-7, with D uncertain. V lost 2 bases to trimming and J lost 6 bases, with 11 bases between them. The CDR3 totals 13 residues. Germline V CDR1 and CDR2: LGHDT, YNNKEL (reference sequence). As DNA, the CDR3 is TGTGCCAGCAGCCAACAGGTAGGGCTCGAGCAGTACTTC. Its translation: CASSQQVGLEQYF.

This chain connects TRBV5-5 to TRBJ2-3, with D possibly matching TRBD1 (6 bases). This CDR3 contains 16 residues. V was cut by 0 bases and J by 2 bases, with 13 bases left in between. Germline values: CDR1 SGHKS, CDR2 YYEKEE (reference sequence). The CDR3 sequence: CASSLVPGVDTDTQYF. The CDR3 DNA reads as TGTGCCAGCAGCTTGGTTCCAGGGGTCGACACAGATACGCAGTATTTT.

This chain uses TRBV5-1 with TRBJ1-1, with 7 bases lining up with TRBD1. The CDR3 runs to 15 residues. Trimming cost V 1 base and J 1 base; bases outside gene matches: 4. Germline CDR1 and CDR2: SGHRS and YFSETQ. The CDR3: CASSLRGRTNTEAFF. CDR3 coding DNA: TGCGCCAGCAGCTTGAGGGGGCGGACGAACACTGAAGCTTTCTTT.

The genes are TRBV27 and TRBJ2-1; 9 bases are shared with TRBD2. Germline CDR1 and CDR2: MNHEY and SMNVEV (reference sequence). The CDR3 runs 15 residues. The V gene end was trimmed by 0 bases and the J gene end by 9 bases; junction bases not matched to a gene: 6. The CDR3 nucleotides are TGTGCCAGCAGTTTATCCGCTAGCGGGAAGGGTGAGCAGTTCTTC. Its translation: CASSLSASGKGEQFF.

This rearrangement joins TRBV29-1 to TRBJ2-3; D is uncertain. In germline, CDR1 is SQVTM, CDR2 ANQGSEA. The CDR3 covers 12 residues. Between the trimmed V and J ends, which lost 5 bases and 6 bases, there was a span of 12 bases. The CDR3 DNA reads TGCAGCGTTCGTCTGGGATCGGATACGCAGTATTTT. It is translated as CSVRLGSDTQYF.

The chain is built from TRBV4-1 and TRBJ2-2, with TRBD2 matching over 10 bases. The CDR3 runs 16 residues. Per the germline V gene, CDR1 is MGHRA and CDR2 is YSYEKL. V was pared by 7 bases and J by 6 bases, with 11 bases of the junction left unmatched. CDR3 nucleotide sequence: TGCGCCAGCAAACAGGGAGCGGGAGGGCCCCCCGGGGAGCTGTTTTTT. Protein: CASKQGAGGPPGELFF.

The chain is built from TRBV27 and TRBJ2-7, with 8 bases identical to TRBD1. The germline V gene has CDR1 MNHEY and CDR2 SMNVEV (reference sequence). This CDR3 region has 17 residues. The ends lost 4 bases at V and 3 bases at J; junction bases unmatched: 14. CDR3 in amino acids: CASSSRILDRGLYEQYF. CDR3 in DNA: TGTGCCAGCAGTTCCCGCATCCTTGACAGGGGCCTCTACGAGCAGTACTTC.

The chain carries TRBV7-3 and TRBJ2-1; 8 bases agree with TRBD1. J gave up 8 bases and V 0 bases, and 6 bases lay outside the gene matches. Looked up from germline, CDR1 is SGHTA and CDR2 is FQGTGA. The CDR3 runs 15 residues. Here the CDR3 reads CASSLTWTGLDEQFF. In DNA form, the CDR3 reads TGTGCCAGCAGCTTAACTTGGACAGGGCTAGATGAGCAGTTCTTC.

The V and J genes are TRBV29-1 and TRBJ2-7, with 12 bases identical to TRBD2. V lost 2 bases and J lost 2; bases outside the gene matches: 4. The germline CDR1 and CDR2 sequences are SQVTM and ANQGSEA. The CDR3 has 15 residues. The CDR3 DNA follows: TGCAGCGTTGAATTGTCTAGCGGGAGGGCCTACGAGCAGTACTTC. Amino acids: CSVELSSGRAYEQYF.

The chain is built from TRBV12-3 or TRBV12-4 and TRBJ1-1; D gene uncertain. Trimming took off 5 bases at V and 0 bases at J, with 7 bases between the two ends. The CDR3 is made up of 13 amino acids. CDR3 coding DNA: TGTGCCAGCAGTCCCCTATTGAACACTGAAGCTTTCTTT. Its translation is CASSPLLNTEAFF.

This clone was counted a single time. V gene TRBV28 combines with J gene TRBJ1-2; TRBD1 agrees at 8 bases. The ends lost 6 bases at V and 7 bases at J; junction bases unmatched: 16. This CDR3 is 16 amino acids long. The V gene's germline CDR1 is MDHEN and CDR2 SYDVKM. The CDR3 bases are TGTGCCAGCAGCACAACCCCTCGCAGGGGGCGTCTTGGCTACACCTTC. It codes for CASSTTPRRGRLGYTF.

The chain links TRBV16 to TRBJ2-1; D is uncertain. Trimming pared 4 bases from V and 10 bases from J, leaving 14 bases between. The CDR3 length is 13 residues. Per germline, CDR1 KGHSY and CDR2 FQNENV. CDR3 DNA: TGTGCCAGCAGCCGAACTATGAGTGGCGAGCAGTTCTTC. Translation: CASSRTMSGEQFF.

The chain recombines TRBV5-4 with TRBJ1-4; D ambiguous. V lost 4 bases, J lost 2 bases, and 9 bases lay in between. Germline CDR1 is SGHNT and CDR2 is YYREEE (reference sequence). The CDR3 sequence is 14 residues long. CDR3 protein: CASSGGVTNEKLFF. CDR3 nucleotides: TGTGCCAGCAGCGGCGGAGTCACTAATGAAAAACTGTTTTTT.

This clone is judged medium-sized (0.01 to 0.1%). The chain has TRBV5-6 and TRBJ2-1; D may correspond to TRBD1 or TRBD2 (5 bases each). V was clipped by 4 bases and J by 4 bases, with 18 bases between them. This CDR3 spans 16 amino acids. The germline V gene encodes CDR1 SGHDT and CDR2 YYEEEE. The CDR3 sequence is CASSLPRGADYNEQFF. CDR3 nucleotides: TGTGCCAGCAGCCTCCCGAGAGGGGCCGATTACAATGAGCAGTTCTTC.

This clone was counted between two and nine times. The chain links TRBV7-3 to TRBJ1-6, with a weak D call TRBD1 (5 bases). Germline V lookup: CDR1 SGHTA, CDR2 FQGTGA. V lost 5 bases, J lost 13 bases, and 15 bases lay in between. The CDR3 sequence is 13 residues long. Here the CDR3 reads CASSLETGSPLHF. The CDR3 DNA follows: TGTGCCAGCAGCCTCGAAACAGGCTCCCCCCTCCACTTT.

This chain links TRBV25-1 with TRBJ2-1; D uncertain. The germline V gene has CDR1 MGHDK and CDR2 SYGVNS. The length of the CDR3 is 12 residues. V shed 1 base and J shed 10 bases, with 8 bases lying between them. For the CDR3, the DNA is TGTGCCAGCAGTGAATGGGCGGAAGAGCAGTTCTTC. Translation gives CASSEWAEEQFF.

CDR3 loop: CASSLRTPSYEQYF. The CDR3 DNA reads as TGTGCCAGCAGTTTACGGACTCCCTCCTACGAGCAGTACTTC. The chain employs TRBV28 and TRBJ2-7, with D perhaps TRBD2 (5 bases). The V end was cut by 2 bases, the J end by 0 bases, with 8 bases between. The CDR3 runs 14 residues. Looked up from germline, CDR1 is MDHEN and CDR2 is SYDVKM.

This clone was counted once. This rearrangement joins TRBV5-1 to TRBJ2-2; TRBD2 agrees at 8 bases. Germline V CDR1 and CDR2: SGHRS, YFSETQ. This CDR3 comprises 15 residues. J was trimmed by 3 bases and V by 4 bases; bases with no gene match: 5. This chain's CDR3 is CASSPGLADTGELFF. The CDR3 DNA reads as TGCGCCAGCAGCCCCGGACTAGCAGACACCGGGGAGCTGTTTTTT.

The V call is TRBV23-1, the J call TRBJ2-7, with 7 bases aligning to TRBD2. TRBV23-1 is marked as an open reading frame, function uncertain. The CDR3 loop spans 17 amino acids. With 4 bases clipped from V and 0 bases from J, the junction kept 12 bases outside the gene matches. CDR3 sequence reads: CASSRRELAPSSYEQYF. CDR3 bases: TGCGCCAGCAGTCGCCGTGAACTAGCGCCGAGCTCCTACGAGCAGTACTTC.